Described below is a single T cell receptor (beta chain) sequence and its context. This entry comes from a study of blood T cell repertoires in COVID-19. Study overall: The study drew acute and convalescent COVID-19 samples from the United States, Italy and Spain. Sample material is recorded as cDNA or gDNA derived from T cells, B-cell-depleted T cells, or PBMCs.

Original handling: The authors estimated nucleated cell counts from reference gene primer amplification. Sequencing used immunoSEQ multiplex PCR; TCRdb keeps in-frame clones, though not all of them. That table supplies the V and J calls and clone size; D and trimming were determined from the DNA. The data contain approximately 42,000 clones, roughly 73% of them singletons. CDR1 SGHTA and CDR2 FQGTGA come from the germline V gene. This CDR3 region has 14 residues. Unmatched junction bases numbered 6, after V lost 5 bases and J lost 8 bases. This chain connects TRBV7-3 to TRBJ2-2; the match to TRBD2 covers 9 bases. Material: peripheral blood. The sequence was collected from a man older than 75 with acute or convalescent COVID-19. The CDR3 nucleotides are TGTGCCAGCAGCCAGGGACTAGCCGCGGGGGAGCTGTTTTTT. It codes for CASSQGLAAGELFF.